This passage covers 18 T cell receptor beta chains from one sample sequenced in a study of spatial heterogeneity in lung cancer. TCRdb passed the 5' RACE reads through MiXCR, listing each CDR3 protein once. The sample consists of over 10,000 distinct CDR3 sequences, roughly 5% of them appearing once. Study-wide points: Within tumors, counts of expanded alpha and beta TCRs tracked tumor mutation counts.

The sample's time point: sample taken at primary tumor resection. What these receptors recognize is not known. The sample in question was lung tumor tissue, obtained at surgery. The receptors shown here come from a male donor with early-stage non-small cell lung cancer.

The V gene is TRBV29-1, the J gene TRBJ2-1, with TRBD2 as a possible D gene (6 bases). The CDR3 spans 11 residues. Deletions cut 6 bases from V and 3 bases from J, with 6 bases between. CDR1 and CDR2 (germline): SQVTM, ANQGSEA. The chain's CDR3 is CSVGLYNEQFF. Written as DNA, the CDR3 is TGCAGCGTGGGACTCTACAATGAGCAGTTCTTC.

The CDR3 reads CASGLTGRDTQYF. Written as DNA, the CDR3 is TGTGCCAGCGGGTTGACAGGACGCGATACGCAGTATTTT. The rearrangement links TRBV6-6 to TRBJ2-3, with TRBD1 as a possible D gene (6 bases). The CDR3 sequence is 13 residues long. V shed 8 bases and J shed 6 bases, with 15 bases lying between them. Germline V gene lookup returns CDR1 MNHNY and CDR2 SVGAGI (reference sequence).

The V call is TRBV7-9, the J call TRBJ1-3, with 10 bases fitting TRBD1. The junction had 3 bases not matched to a gene; V was cut back by 5 bases and J by 2 bases. The germline CDR1 and CDR2 sequences are SEHNR and FQNEAQ (reference sequence). The CDR3 spans 15 residues. CDR3 loop: CASSPGQGAGNTIYF. CDR3 DNA: TGTGCCAGCAGCCCTGGACAGGGGGCTGGAAACACCATATATTTT.

This clonotype occurred many times. CDR3 sequence: CSANLQGTFYEQYF. The CDR3 DNA is TGCAGTGCTAACCTGCAGGGGACGTTCTACGAGCAGTACTTC. V usage is TRBV20-1 and J usage is TRBJ2-7; D is perhaps TRBD1 (6 bases). Germline V gene sequence: CDR1 DFQATT, CDR2 SNEGSKA (reference sequence). Trimming removed 4 bases from V and 3 bases from J, with 16 bases in between. The CDR3 length is 14 residues.

This clonotype is categorized as medium-sized. V and J are TRBV6-2 or TRBV6-3 and TRBJ2-3; D not resolved. The CDR3 has 13 amino acids. Germline V gene sequence: CDR1 MNHEY, CDR2 SVGEGT. Trimming removed 6 bases at V and 6 bases at J, with 13 bases between. The CDR3 nucleotides are TGTGCCAGCAGAGCCCCTCCGGGCGATACGCAGTATTTT. Translated: CASRAPPGDTQYF.

At least ten counts were recorded for this clonotype. J is TRBJ2-2 and V is TRBV5-1, with unresolved D. Looked up from germline, CDR1 is SGHRS and CDR2 is YFSETQ. CDR3 length: 14 residues. With 1 base removed from V and 6 bases from J, the gap between germline ends came to 10 bases. The CDR3 coding sequence is TGCGCCAGCAGCTTGCAAGGGATGCCCGGGGAGCTGTTTTTT. Translating it yields CASSLQGMPGELFF.

In this sample, this clonotype turned up many times. The genes are TRBV19 and TRBJ1-5; 8 nucleotides align to TRBD1. Germline V gene lookup returns CDR1 LNHDA and CDR2 SQIVND (reference sequence). The CDR3 contains 13 residues. V shed 5 bases, J shed 7 bases, and the junction held 4 bases outside the gene matches. The CDR3 is CASSDRGFQPQHF. CDR3 coding DNA: TGTGCCAGTAGTGACAGGGGATTCCAGCCCCAGCATTTT.

In this sample, this clonotype turned up many times. The chain recombines TRBV20-1 with TRBJ2-5; possible D gene TRBD2, 5 bases. The CDR3 consists of 13 residues. The germline V and J ends were trimmed by 5 bases and 1 base, with 11 bases remaining between them. Germline assignment: CDR1 DFQATT and CDR2 SNEGSKA (reference sequence). Here the CDR3 DNA reads TGCAGTGCTTTCTCGGGAACCCAAGAGACCCAGTACTTC. This encodes CSAFSGTQETQYF.

This clonotype was recorded at least ten times. V is TRBV20-1 and J is TRBJ2-3; TRBD2 might be the D (6 bases). This CDR3 contains 14 residues. Germline values: CDR1 DFQATT, CDR2 SNEGSKA (reference sequence). Deletions cut 3 bases from V and 2 bases from J, with 12 bases between. The CDR3 region has the DNA TGCAGTGCTAGTAAGGTAGCGGCCACAGATACGCAGTATTTT. Its translation is CSASKVAATDTQYF.

This clonotype is termed medium-sized. V is TRBV20-1 and J is TRBJ2-5; 8 nucleotides agree with TRBD1. The germline V gene has CDR1 DFQATT and CDR2 SNEGSKA (reference sequence). The CDR3 runs to 15 residues. With 5 bases clipped from V and 2 bases from J, the junction kept 10 bases outside the gene matches. DNA for the CDR3: TGCAGTGCTCCGGGGGACAGGCGCACTCAAGAGACCCAGTACTTC. This encodes CSAPGDRRTQETQYF.

At least ten counts were recorded for this clonotype. The chain has TRBV29-1 and TRBJ1-4; 9 bases are shared with TRBD1. CDR1 is SQVTM, CDR2 ANQGSEA, per germline. CDR3 length equals 12 residues. V shed 7 bases, J shed 8 bases, and the junction held 5 bases outside the gene matches. Here the CDR3 reads CSGGQGGEKLFF. CDR3 nucleotides: TGCAGCGGGGGACAGGGTGGCGAAAAACTGTTTTTT.

The table lists this clonotype with many counts. The CDR3 region has the DNA TGCAGTGCTAGAGGAGACAGGGTGGTCACTGAAGCTTTCTTT. This codes for CSARGDRVVTEAFF. The chain combines TRBV20-1 with TRBJ1-1; 7 nucleotides match TRBD1. V lost 1 base, J lost 4 bases, and 6 bases stayed unmatched. CDR3 length equals 14 residues. From germline, CDR1 is DFQATT and CDR2 SNEGSKA (reference sequence).

In its sample, this clonotype was seen many times. This chain links TRBV29-1 with TRBJ2-3; no clear D. V shed 6 bases and J shed 2 bases, with 9 bases lying between them. Germline-derived CDR1 and CDR2 are SQVTM and ANQGSEA. The CDR3 spans 12 residues. The CDR3 DNA reads as TGCAGCGTGGTAACAGCCACAGATACGCAGTATTTT. Its protein product is CSVVTATDTQYF.

This clonotype was observed at least ten times. The chain carries TRBV6-2 or TRBV6-3 and TRBJ1-2; perhaps TRBD1 as D (5 bases). The CDR3 totals 14 residues. V was clipped by 6 bases and J by 4 bases, with 15 bases between them. Germline lookup yields CDR1 MNHEY and CDR2 SVGEGT. The CDR3 region is CASRTAGSGYGYTF. DNA of the CDR3: TGTGCCAGCAGGACGGCAGGGTCGGGCTATGGCTACACCTTC.

This clonotype is deemed medium-sized (0.01 to 0.1%). The gene calls are TRBV7-9 and TRBJ1-4; D is ambiguous. Germline V gives CDR1 SEHNR, CDR2 FQNEAQ (reference sequence). Trimming pared 2 bases from V and 7 bases from J, leaving 11 bases between. The CDR3 totals 14 residues. DNA for the CDR3: TGTGCCAGCAGCTTATATCAGGACCGTGAAAAACTGTTTTTT. Protein sequence: CASSLYQDREKLFF.

This clonotype was seen repeatedly, ten times or more. The chain combines TRBV4-3 with TRBJ1-2, with D possibly being TRBD1 (6 bases). Between the trimmed V and J ends, which lost 1 base and 4 bases, there was a span of 10 bases. The CDR3 has 14 residues. Germline-derived CDR1 and CDR2 are LGHNA and YSLEER. The CDR3 region is CASSQAGGGYGYTF. DNA for the CDR3: TGCGCCAGCAGCCAAGCCGGGGGCGGCTATGGCTACACCTTC.

The gene calls are TRBV12-3 or TRBV12-4 and TRBJ2-2, with 9 nucleotides matching TRBD2. With 3 bases clipped from V and 7 bases from J, the junction kept 6 bases outside the gene matches. There are 15 residues in the CDR3. CDR3 region: CASSFGSGGVGELFF. The DNA of the CDR3 is TGTGCCAGCAGTTTTGGTAGCGGGGGTGTCGGGGAGCTGTTTTTT.

This clonotype was counted many times. The V gene is TRBV12-3 or TRBV12-4, the J gene TRBJ2-1; perhaps TRBD2 as D (7 bases). V lost 5 bases to trimming and J lost 6 bases, with 14 bases between them. The CDR3 has 14 amino acids. CDR3 DNA sequence: TGTGCCAGCAGTCTTAGGGGGAGGGGCAATGAGCAGTTCTTC. This codes for CASSLRGRGNEQFF.